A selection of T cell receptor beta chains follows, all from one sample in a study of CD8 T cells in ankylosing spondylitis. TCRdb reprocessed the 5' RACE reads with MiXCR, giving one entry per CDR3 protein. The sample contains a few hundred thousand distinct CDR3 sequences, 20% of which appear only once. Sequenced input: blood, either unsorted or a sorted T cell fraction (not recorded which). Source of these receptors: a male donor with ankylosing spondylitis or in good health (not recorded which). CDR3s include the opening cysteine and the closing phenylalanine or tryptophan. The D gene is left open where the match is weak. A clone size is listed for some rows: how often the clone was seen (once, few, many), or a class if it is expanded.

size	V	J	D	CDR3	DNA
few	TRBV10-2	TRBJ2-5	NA	CASSEIETQYF	TGCGCCAGCAGTGAGATAGAGACCCAGTACTTC
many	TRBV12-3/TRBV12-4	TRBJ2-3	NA	CASTLGGTQYF	TGTGCCAGCACCCTCGGCGGTACGCAGTATTTT
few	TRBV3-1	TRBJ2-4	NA	CASSQDVEGAVKNIQYF	TGTGCCAGCAGCCAAGACGTAGAGGGTGCGGTCAAAAACATTCAGTACTTC
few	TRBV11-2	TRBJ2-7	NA	CASSLATGLNPYEQYF	TGTGCCAGCAGCTTAGCTACAGGGTTGAATCCCTACGAGCAGTACTTC
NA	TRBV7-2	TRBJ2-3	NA	CASSFGQVGTDTQYF	TGTGCCAGCAGCTTTGGGCAAGTCGGAACAGATACGCAGTATTTT
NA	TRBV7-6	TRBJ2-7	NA	CASSLDYIGSYEQYF	TGTGCCAGCAGCTTAGATTATATAGGTTCCTACGAGCAGTACTTC
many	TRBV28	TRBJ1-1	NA	CASSLQSDRLTEAFF	TGTGCCAGCAGTTTACAATCGGACCGGCTCACTGAAGCTTTCTTT
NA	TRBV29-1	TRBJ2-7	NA	CSAGILGEQYF	TGCAGCGCAGGGATCCTCGGCGAGCAGTACTTC
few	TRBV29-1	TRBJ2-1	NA	CSVEQGRDNEQFF	TGCAGCGTTGAACAGGGTCGCGACAATGAGCAGTTCTTC
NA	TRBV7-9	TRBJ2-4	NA	CASSPRDGAKNIQYF	TGTGCCAGCAGCCCACGAGACGGAGCCAAAAACATTCAGTACTTC
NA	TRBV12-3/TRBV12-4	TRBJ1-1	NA	CASSLSSRGVMNTEAFF	TGTGCCAGCAGTTTAAGTTCGAGGGGGGTCATGAACACTGAAGCTTTCTTT
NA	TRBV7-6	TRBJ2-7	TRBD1	CASSNSGGRVVLCRYEQYF	TGTGCCAGCAGCAACTCAGGGGGCAGGGTAGTCTTGTGTCGTTACGAGCAGTACTTC
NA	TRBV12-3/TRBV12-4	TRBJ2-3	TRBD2	CASRPELAGGPTDTQYF	TGTGCCAGCAGACCGGAACTAGCGGGGGGGCCCACAGATACGCAGTATTTT
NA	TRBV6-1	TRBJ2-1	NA	CASSESGATYNEQFF	TGTGCCAGCAGTGAGTCGGGGGCCACATACAATGAGCAGTTCTTC
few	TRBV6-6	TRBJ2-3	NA	CASRYLPADTQYF	TGTGCCAGCAGATATCTTCCAGCTGATACGCAGTATTTT
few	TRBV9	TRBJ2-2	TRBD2	CASSTRTSGGQNTGELFF	TGTGCCAGCAGCACCCGGACTAGCGGGGGTCAGAACACCGGGGAGCTGTTTTTT
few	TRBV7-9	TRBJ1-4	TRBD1	CASSQLTGTGWGKLFF	TGTGCCAGCAGCCAGCTCACCGGGACAGGGTGGGGGAAACTGTTTTTT
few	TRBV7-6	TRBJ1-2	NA	CASSLRREAYGYTF	TGTGCCAGCAGCTTACGCAGGGAGGCCTATGGCTACACCTTC
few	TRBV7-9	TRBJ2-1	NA	CASSLVLQLNEQFF	TGTGCCAGCAGCTTAGTGCTCCAACTAAATGAGCAGTTCTTC
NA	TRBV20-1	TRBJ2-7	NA	CSARDPLTSSYEQYF	TGCAGTGCTAGAGATCCCCTGACTAGCTCCTACGAGCAGTACTTC
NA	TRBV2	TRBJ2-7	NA	CASSGGRGDYEQYF	TGTGCCAGCAGCGGGGGAAGGGGGGACTACGAGCAGTACTTC
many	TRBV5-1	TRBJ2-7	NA	CASSFDRTYEQYF	TGCGCCAGCAGCTTTGACAGGACCTACGAGCAGTACTTC
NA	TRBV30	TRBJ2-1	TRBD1	CAWSEGQGSDEQFF	TGTGCCTGGAGCGAGGGACAGGGGTCGGATGAGCAGTTCTTC
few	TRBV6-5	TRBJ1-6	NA	CASSYLGGGESSPLHF	TGTGCCAGCAGTTACCTCGGGGGGGGGGAAAGTTCACCCCTCCACTTT
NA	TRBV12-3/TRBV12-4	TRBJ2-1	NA	CASSSTLQGSSYNEQFF	TGTGCCAGCAGTTCAACTTTACAGGGTAGTTCCTACAATGAGCAGTTCTTC
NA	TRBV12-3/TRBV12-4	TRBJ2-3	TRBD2	CASSPEAGGPLSTDTQYF	TGTGCCAGCAGTCCTGAAGCGGGGGGACCTCTCAGCACAGATACGCAGTATTTT
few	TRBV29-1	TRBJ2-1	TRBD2	CSNIAGAYNEQFF	TGCAGCAATATAGCGGGGGCCTACAATGAGCAGTTCTTC
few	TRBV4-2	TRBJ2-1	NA	CASSQNDLDEQFF	TGTGCCAGCAGCCAAAACGACCTGGATGAGCAGTTCTTC
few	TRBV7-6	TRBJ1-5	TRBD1	CASSRDRGNQPQHF	TGTGCCAGCAGCCGGGACAGGGGGAATCAGCCCCAGCATTTT
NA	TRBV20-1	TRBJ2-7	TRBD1	CSARARDRSYEQYF	TGCAGTGCTAGAGCGAGGGACAGGTCCTACGAGCAGTACTTC
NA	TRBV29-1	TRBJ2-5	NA	CSAGGPGMGTQYF	TGCAGCGCTGGAGGACCTGGAATGGGGACCCAGTACTTC
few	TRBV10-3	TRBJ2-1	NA	CAIGSLGQSTYNEQFF	TGTGCCATCGGAAGTCTCGGGCAGAGCACCTACAATGAGCAGTTCTTC
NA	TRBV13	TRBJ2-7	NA	CASSRTQFYEQYF	TGTGCCAGCAGCCGAACCCAATTCTACGAGCAGTACTTC
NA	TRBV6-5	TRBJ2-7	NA	CASSYSAGHPYEQYF	TGTGCCAGCAGTTACTCGGCAGGGCACCCCTACGAGCAGTACTTC
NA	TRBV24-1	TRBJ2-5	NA	CATSDPDGYQETQYF	TGTGCCACCAGTGACCCCGACGGGTACCAAGAGACCCAGTACTTC
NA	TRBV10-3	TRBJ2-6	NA	CAISETGPSSGANVLTF	TGTGCCATCAGTGAGACAGGACCAAGCTCTGGGGCCAACGTCCTGACTTTC
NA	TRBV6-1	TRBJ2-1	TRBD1	CASTLAQGAYNEQFF	TGTGCCAGCACCCTCGCACAGGGGGCCTACAATGAGCAGTTCTTC
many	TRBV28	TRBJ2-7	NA	CASSRAPYEQYF	TGTGCCAGCAGTCGGGCCCCCTACGAGCAGTACTTC
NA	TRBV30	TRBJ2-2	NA	CAWTQGVSTGELFF	TGTGCCTGGACCCAGGGCGTAAGCACCGGGGAGCTGTTTTTT
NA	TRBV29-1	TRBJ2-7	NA	CSAESWEGYEQYF	TGCAGCGCAGAATCGTGGGAAGGGTACGAGCAGTACTTC
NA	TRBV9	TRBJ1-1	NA	CASSARTENTEAFF	TGTGCCAGCAGCGCCCGGACGGAGAACACTGAAGCTTTCTTT
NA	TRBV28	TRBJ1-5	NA	CASQGESNQPQHF	TGTGCCAGCCAAGGGGAAAGCAATCAGCCCCAGCATTTT
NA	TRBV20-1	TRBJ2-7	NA	CSARDQGEDEQYF	TGCAGTGCTAGAGACCAGGGGGAGGACGAGCAGTACTTC
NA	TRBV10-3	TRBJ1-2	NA	CAISEGAGYGYTF	TGTGCCATCAGCGAAGGGGCAGGCTATGGCTACACCTTC
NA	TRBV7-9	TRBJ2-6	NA	CASSLARSFSGANVLTF	TGTGCCAGCAGCTTAGCCCGGAGTTTCTCTGGGGCCAACGTCCTGACTTTC
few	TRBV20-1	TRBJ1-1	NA	CSARDRENTEAFF	TGCAGTGCTAGAGACAGGGAGAACACTGAAGCTTTCTTT
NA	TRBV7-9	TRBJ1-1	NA	CASSRGTEAFF	TGTGCCAGCAGCCGTGGCACTGAAGCTTTCTTT
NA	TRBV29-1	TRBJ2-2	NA	CSVRRVDTGELFF	TGCAGCGTTAGGAGGGTAGACACCGGGGAGCTGTTTTTT
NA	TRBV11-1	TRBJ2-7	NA	CASSLTYGTYDSSYEQYF	TGTGCCAGCAGCTTAACGTACGGGACGTACGACAGCTCCTACGAGCAGTACTTC
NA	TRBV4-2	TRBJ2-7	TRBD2	CASSQEETSGGFSYEQYF	TGTGCCAGCAGCCAAGAGGAGACAAGCGGGGGCTTTTCCTACGAGCAGTACTTC
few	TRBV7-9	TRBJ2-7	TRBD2	CASSLALDASGVFEQYF	TGTGCCAGCAGCTTAGCCCTGGACGCTAGCGGGGTTTTCGAGCAGTACTTC